These T cell receptor beta chains were read from a single sample in a study of cytotoxic CD8 clonotypes in ibrutinib-treated CLL. The protocol was immunoSEQ multiplex PCR, while the TCRdb copy is restricted to in-frame clones and leaves out a portion. The table lists roughly 100,000 clones, approximately 82% of them singletons. Sample: PBMCs, taken after 12 months of ibrutinib treatment. The source of these receptors is a human donor with chronic lymphocytic leukemia. CDR3s include the opening cysteine and the closing phenylalanine or tryptophan. D genes are given only for firm matches. For some rows the clone size is stated as once, few or many, or as a class when expanded; others skip it.

CDR3 DNA	CDR3 protein	V gene	D gene	clone size	J gene
TGTGCCAGCACCCCCGGGACTTCACAAGAGACCCAGTACTTC	CASTPGTSQETQYF	TRBV6-5	NA	NA	TRBJ2-5
TGCGCCAGCAGCCAAGGAGAACCCCAGGGAGGTTCACCCCTCCACTTT	CASSQGEPQGGSPLHF	TRBV4-1	NA	NA	TRBJ1-6
TGTGCCAGCAGTCGCCCTATTTTAAGCGGGGGGGCAGAGACCCAGTACTTC	CASSRPILSGGAETQYF	TRBV5-8	TRBD2	NA	TRBJ2-5
TGTGCCAGCAGCCCACGGGTCACTGAAGCTTTCTTT	CASSPRVTEAFF	TRBV7-8	NA	NA	TRBJ1-1
TGTGCCAGCAGTGTAGGCCCAGGGGGCACAGATACGCAGTATTTT	CASSVGPGGTDTQYF	TRBV9	NA	NA	TRBJ2-3
TGTGCCAGCAGCCGGGACAGGGGGCTGGTGAACACTGAAGCTTTCTTT	CASSRDRGLVNTEAFF	TRBV5-6	TRBD1	NA	TRBJ1-1
TGTGCCAGCAGTTCCTCGGGACAGGGGTCGGTAAAAACTGAAGCTTTCTTT	CASSSSGQGSVKTEAFF	TRBV28	TRBD1	once	TRBJ1-1
TGTGCCAGCAGTGGCCGTAATCGGGGCGGCTACGAGCAGTACTTC	CASSGRNRGGYEQYF	TRBV2	NA	NA	TRBJ2-7
TGTGCCAGTAGTCCGAGGACAGCCAATCAGCCCCAGCATTTT	CASSPRTANQPQHF	TRBV19	NA	many	TRBJ1-5
TGTGCCTGGAGTCCCGGACGCAATTCACCCCTCCACTTT	CAWSPGRNSPLHF	TRBV30	NA	once	TRBJ1-6
TGTGCCAGTAGCACCCGGACAGGTGAGGACACTGAAGCTTTCTTT	CASSTRTGEDTEAFF	TRBV19	TRBD1	NA	TRBJ1-1
TGTGCCAGCAGTTACGTTAACCCCACAGATACGCAGTATTTT	CASSYVNPTDTQYF	TRBV6-5	NA	NA	TRBJ2-3
TGCGCCAGCAGCCAAGATCTTAGAGGGGTCGATGAGACCCAGTACTTC	CASSQDLRGVDETQYF	TRBV4-3	NA	NA	TRBJ2-5
TGTGCCAGCAGCTACCTGGGGGGTTCGAACACTGAAGCTTTCTTT	CASSYLGGSNTEAFF	TRBV5-6	NA	NA	TRBJ1-1
TGTGCCTGGGTTTCCCCGTGGGACTTAGGGGATGGCAATGAGCAGTTCTTC	CAWVSPWDLGDGNEQFF	TRBV30	NA	NA	TRBJ2-1
TGTGCCAGCAGCCTCGACGGGGGCCCCCAAGAGACCCAGTACTTC	CASSLDGGPQETQYF	TRBV7-7	NA	NA	TRBJ2-5
TGTGCCAGCTCATCAAAGGGAGCGGGGAAGGGCACAGATACGCAGTATTTT	CASSSKGAGKGTDTQYF	TRBV18	TRBD2	NA	TRBJ2-3
TGCGCCAGCAGCACCGGACAGGGGGGTTCACCCCTCCACTTT	CASSTGQGGSPLHF	TRBV5-1	TRBD1	few	TRBJ1-6
TGTGCCAGCCAAGCGGGGGCCCGGACAGATACGCAGTATTTT	CASQAGARTDTQYF	TRBV7-2	TRBD2	once	TRBJ2-3
TGCGCCAGCCGTCCCGGGACAGGATCCGAGCAGTACTTC	CASRPGTGSEQYF	TRBV10-1	TRBD1	NA	TRBJ2-7
TGCGCCAGCAGCTTGGGGTTGCAAGGAGATGGCTACACCTTC	CASSLGLQGDGYTF	TRBV5-1	NA	NA	TRBJ1-2
TGCGCCAGCAGCCCGCTCTCTAGCAGCCACACAGATACGCAGTATTTT	CASSPLSSSHTDTQYF	TRBV4-1	NA	NA	TRBJ2-3
TGTGCAAGCGGAGGGACATCAGCTAACTATGGCTACACCTTC	CASGGTSANYGYTF	TRBV7-9	NA	once	TRBJ1-2
TGTGCCAGCAGCTTAGCAGGGGCCCCTGAAGCTTTCTTT	CASSLAGAPEAFF	TRBV7-8	NA	NA	TRBJ1-1